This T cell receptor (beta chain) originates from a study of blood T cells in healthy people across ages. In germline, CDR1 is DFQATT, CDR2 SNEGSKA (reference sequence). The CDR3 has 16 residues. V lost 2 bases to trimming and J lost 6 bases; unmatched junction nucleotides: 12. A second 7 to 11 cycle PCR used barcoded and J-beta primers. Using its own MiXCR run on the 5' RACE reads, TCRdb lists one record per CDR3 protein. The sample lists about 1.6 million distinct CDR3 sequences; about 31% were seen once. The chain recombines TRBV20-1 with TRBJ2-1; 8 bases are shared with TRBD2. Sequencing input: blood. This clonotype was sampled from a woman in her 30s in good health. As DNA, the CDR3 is TGCAGTGCTAGATTTAGCGGGAAGGGTTCGGGCAATGAGCAGTTCTTC. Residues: CSARFSGKGSGNEQFF.